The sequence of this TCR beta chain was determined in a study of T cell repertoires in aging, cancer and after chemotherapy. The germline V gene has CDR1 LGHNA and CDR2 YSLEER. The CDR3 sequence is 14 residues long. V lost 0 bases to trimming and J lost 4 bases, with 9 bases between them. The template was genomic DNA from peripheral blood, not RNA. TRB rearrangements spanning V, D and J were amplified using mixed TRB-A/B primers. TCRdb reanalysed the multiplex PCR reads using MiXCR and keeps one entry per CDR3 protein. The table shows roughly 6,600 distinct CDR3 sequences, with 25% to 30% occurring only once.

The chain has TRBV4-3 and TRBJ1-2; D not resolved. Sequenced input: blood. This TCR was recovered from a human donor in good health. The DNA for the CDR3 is TGCGCCAGCAGCCAAGATAGGAGCGGCTATGGCTACACCTTC. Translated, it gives CASSQDRSGYGYTF.